This T cell receptor (beta chain) derives from a study of CD8 T cells in Susac syndrome. Regarding the study as a whole: Clonal expansion was absent from the CD4+ T cell repertoires in Susac syndrome.

The CDR3 sequence is 16 residues long. Germline values: CDR1 SEHNR, CDR2 FQNEAQ (reference sequence). With 4 bases removed from V and 8 bases from J, the gap between germline ends came to 21 bases. Negative isolation yielded CD4+ and CD8+ T cells, and FACS enriched TEMRA cells. Reverse transcription of about 0.45 to 1 ug RNA was performed with random hexamers. One entry per CDR3 protein, called by TCRdb with MiXCR from the immunoSEQ multiplex PCR reads. The table has 150,000 to 200,000 distinct CDR3 sequences, roughly nine tenths seen once. About this clonotype: The target antigen is unknown.

What was sequenced was CD4+ T cells from PBMCs. The V and J genes are TRBV7-9 and TRBJ2-4; D perhaps matches TRBD1 (7 bases). The source is a human donor with Susac syndrome. In DNA form, the CDR3 reads TGTGCCAGCAGCTCCCCCGCTGGAGGGGGCAGGGACATTCAGTACTTC. Translating it yields CASSSPAGGGRDIQYF.